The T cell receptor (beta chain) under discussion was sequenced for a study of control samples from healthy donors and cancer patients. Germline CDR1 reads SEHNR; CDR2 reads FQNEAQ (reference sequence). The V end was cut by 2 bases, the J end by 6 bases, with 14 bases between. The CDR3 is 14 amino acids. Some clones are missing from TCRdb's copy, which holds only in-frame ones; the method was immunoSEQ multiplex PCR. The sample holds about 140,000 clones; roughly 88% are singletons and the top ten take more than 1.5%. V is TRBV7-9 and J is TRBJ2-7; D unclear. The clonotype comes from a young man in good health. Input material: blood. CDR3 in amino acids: CASSLPGRSSEQYF. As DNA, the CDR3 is TGTGCCAGCAGCTTACCGGGCCGTTCGAGCGAGCAGTACTTC.